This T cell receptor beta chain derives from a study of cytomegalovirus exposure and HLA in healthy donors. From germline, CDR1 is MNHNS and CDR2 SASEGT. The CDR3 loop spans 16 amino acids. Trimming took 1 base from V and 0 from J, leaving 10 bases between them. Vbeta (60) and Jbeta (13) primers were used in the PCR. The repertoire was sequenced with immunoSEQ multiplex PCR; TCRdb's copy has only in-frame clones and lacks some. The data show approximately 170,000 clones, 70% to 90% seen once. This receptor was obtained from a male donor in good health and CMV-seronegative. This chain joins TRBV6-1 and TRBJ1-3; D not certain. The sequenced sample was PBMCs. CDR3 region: CASSEGEGYSGNTIYF. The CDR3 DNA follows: TGTGCCAGCAGTGAAGGGGAGGGCTACTCTGGAAACACCATATATTTT.